Sequencing of this T cell receptor beta chain was carried out in a study of blood T cell repertoires in COVID-19. Data came from immunoSEQ multiplex PCR; TCRdb stores just in-frame clones and leaves some out. The sample records 84,000 or so clones, 78% being singletons. The sequenced sample consisted of peripheral blood. The source of this sequence is a man between 65 and 85 years old with COVID-19, enrolled during active disease.

CDR3 nucleotide sequence: TGTGCCAGCAGCTTGGCGGTTTCTGGGGCCAACGTCCTGACTTTC. This gives the protein CASSLAVSGANVLTF. The rearrangement links TRBV5-5 to TRBJ2-6; D unresolved. This CDR3 has 15 residues. The V end lost 0 bases, the J end lost 1 base, and 5 bases lay between the germline ends. Germline CDR1 reads SGHKS; CDR2 reads YYEKEE (reference sequence).